Shown below are 24 T cell receptor beta chains from a single sample sequenced in a study of CD8+CD57+ T cells in acquired aplastic anemia. Genomic DNA acted as the template from which TCR beta VDJ combination and CDR3 sequence profiling were carried out. TCRdb reprocessed the reads via MiXCR and lists one record per CDR3 protein. Here the sample spans around 180,000 distinct CDR3 sequences, roughly 63% being singletons. What was sequenced was sorted CD4+, CD8+, or CD8+CD57+ T cells (not recorded which) from PBMCs. All receptors derive from a human donor in good health.

The chain links TRBV7-6 to TRBJ2-7; D possibly corresponds to TRBD1 (5 bases). Germline V gene data show CDR1 as SGHVS and CDR2 as FNYEAQ. The CDR3 runs 16 residues. Trimming shortened V by 5 bases and J by 0 bases, and 17 bases separated the two germline ends. The CDR3 DNA sequence: TGTGCCAGCAGCAACGTCCCAGGGAATCCCTCCTACGAGCAGTACTTC. Protein sequence: CASSNVPGNPSYEQYF. Complete variable domain (other parts from reference TRBV7-6 and TRBJ2-7): GAGVSQSPRYKVTKRGQDVALRCDPISGHVSLYWYRQALGQGPEFLTYFNYEAQQDKSGLPNDRFSAERPEGSISTLTIQRTEQRDSAMYRCASSNVPGNPSYEQYFGPGTRLTVT.

The rearrangement links TRBV24-1 to TRBJ2-7; no clear D gene. Germline CDR1 is KGHDR and CDR2 is SFDVKD. This CDR3 has 14 amino acids. Trimming stripped 2 bases from V and 1 base from J, with 8 bases between. DNA of the CDR3: TGTGCCACCAGTGATTCGTCAGTTTCCTACGAGCAGTACTTC. Amino acids: CATSDSSVSYEQYF.

The rearrangement joins TRBV20-1 to TRBJ1-2; no clear D. The CDR3 is 10 residues long. Germline V gives CDR1 DFQATT, CDR2 SNEGSKA (reference sequence). The V end was cut by 8 bases, the J end by 6 bases, with 10 bases between. CDR3 sequence reads: CSPEGNGYTF. The DNA for the CDR3 is TGCAGTCCGGAAGGTAATGGCTACACCTTC.

The rearrangement uses TRBV7-3 and TRBJ1-1; 7 bases are a match to TRBD1. The CDR3 contains 13 residues. Germline V gene lookup returns CDR1 SGHTA and CDR2 FQGTGA. With V trimmed by 5 bases and J by 4 bases, 4 bases remained unmatched. CDR3 amino acids: CASSPYRGTEAFF. In DNA form, the CDR3 reads TGTGCCAGCAGCCCATACAGGGGCACTGAAGCTTTCTTT.

This clonotype showed up just a few times. V gene TRBV30 combines with J gene TRBJ2-1; 9 bases map to TRBD1. Germline CDR1 is GTSNPN and CDR2 is SVGIG (reference sequence). CDR3 length: 12 residues. V lost 2 bases, J lost 14 bases, and 7 bases stayed unmatched. This chain's CDR3 is CAWSFDRGIKFF. CDR3 DNA: TGTGCCTGGAGTTTTGACAGGGGGATAAAGTTCTTC.

The chain recombines TRBV10-3 with TRBJ2-7; TRBD2 agrees at 7 bases. The CDR3 is 11 residues long. Germline V lookup: CDR1 ENHRY, CDR2 SYGVKD. Germline trimming cut 10 bases from V and 7 bases from J; bases unmatched to any gene: 7. CDR3 in amino acids: CATKREGEQYF. The CDR3 DNA sequence: TGTGCCACGAAGCGGGAAGGGGAGCAGTACTTC.

This clonotype was observed at least ten times. The genes are TRBV15 and TRBJ2-2; D is unclear. CDR1 and CDR2 (germline): LNHNV, YYDKDF (reference sequence). Trimming removed 8 bases at V and 4 bases at J, with 11 bases between. CDR3 length equals 13 residues. The CDR3 sequence is CATDGDFTGELFF. The CDR3 DNA sequence: TGTGCCACCGACGGAGACTTCACCGGGGAGCTGTTTTTT.

This clonotype was found many times. The CDR3 here is CSATPGLAGTGPYEQYF. CDR3 coding DNA: TGCAGCGCGACTCCGGGACTAGCGGGAACTGGGCCCTACGAGCAGTACTTC. The gene calls are TRBV29-1 and TRBJ2-7; 13 nucleotides align to TRBD2. V gave up 7 bases and J gave up 2 bases; unmatched junction bases: 14. CDR3 length: 17 residues. The germline CDR1 and CDR2 sequences are SQVTM and ANQGSEA.

The chain combines TRBV7-9 with TRBJ2-7; 10 bases align to TRBD1. The CDR3 loop spans 15 amino acids. CDR1 SEHNR and CDR2 FQNEAQ come from the germline V gene (reference sequence). The trim removed 4 bases at V and 2 bases at J, leaving 5 bases unmatched. DNA for the CDR3: TGTGCCAGCAGCTCGGGACAGGGGCTTACCTACGAGCAGTACTTC. It specifies CASSSGQGLTYEQYF.

This chain connects TRBV20-1 to TRBJ2-1; perhaps TRBD2 as D (7 bases). V dropped 3 bases and J dropped 4 bases, with 22 bases sitting between them. This CDR3 is 17 amino acids long. CDR1 and CDR2 (germline): DFQATT, SNEGSKA (reference sequence). CDR3 loop: CSASGDGGPGSYNEQFF. The CDR3 bases are TGCAGTGCTAGTGGGGACGGGGGGCCCGGGTCGTACAATGAGCAGTTCTTC.

The gene calls are TRBV12-3 or TRBV12-4 and TRBJ2-2; possible D gene TRBD1, 6 bases. Trimming pared 6 bases from V and 6 bases from J, leaving 23 bases between. The CDR3 has 17 amino acids. The CDR3 loop reads CASRPGHQLFHAGELFF. Written as DNA, the CDR3 is TGTGCCAGCAGGCCGGGACACCAGTTATTTCACGCCGGGGAGCTGTTTTTT.

This clonotype was seen more than once but under ten times. The V and J genes are TRBV2 and TRBJ2-7, with TRBD2 identical over 16 bases. Per the germline V gene, CDR1 is SNHLY and CDR2 is FYNNEI. The V segment lost 3 bases and the J segment 1 base; nucleotides outside the gene matches: 0. The CDR3 has 16 residues. This chain's CDR3 is CASSEGLAGGSYEQYF. The CDR3, as DNA: TGTGCCAGCAGTGAGGGACTAGCGGGAGGGTCCTACGAGCAGTACTTC.

This chain joins TRBV7-9 and TRBJ2-1, with D perhaps matching TRBD1 or TRBD2 (5 bases each). CDR1 SEHNR and CDR2 FQNEAQ come from the germline V gene (reference sequence). This CDR3 region has 15 residues. V lost 7 bases to trimming and J lost 5 bases, with 18 bases between them. The CDR3 sequence: CASILYVGVNNEQFF. DNA of the CDR3: TGTGCCAGCATCCTCTACGTGGGGGTAAACAATGAGCAGTTCTTC. The full variable domain, its missing parts supplied by reference TRBV7-9 and TRBJ2-1, is DTGVSQNPRHKITKRGQNVTFRCDPISEHNRLYWYRQTLGQGPEFLTYFQNEAQLEKSRLLSDRFSAERPKGSFSTLEIQRTEQGDSAMYLCASILYVGVNNEQFFGPGTRLTVL.

Turning to this clonotype: Since a much larger clone is just one base distant, this may be a read error. The chain combines TRBV6-1 with TRBJ2-5; TRBD1 matches 7 bases. The CDR3 has 13 amino acids. The V segment lost 6 bases and the J segment 5 bases; nucleotides outside the gene matches: 6. Germline V gene sequence: CDR1 MNHNS, CDR2 SASEGT. Written as DNA, the CDR3 is TGTGCCAGCAGAATACAGGACAGGGAGACCCAGTACTTC. Its translation is CASRIQDRETQYF.

The chain uses TRBV12-3 or TRBV12-4 and TRBJ2-3; D may match TRBD1 or TRBD2 (5 bases each). V was cut by 0 bases and J by 4 bases, with 8 bases left in between. The CDR3 is 14 amino acids. Written as DNA, the CDR3 is TGTGCCAGCAGTTTAGCGGGGGAGCCAGATACGCAGTATTTT. This gives the protein CASSLAGEPDTQYF.

Here the CDR3 reads CATSSQGLFSYEQYF. CDR3 bases: TGTGCCACCAGCAGCCAAGGCCTCTTCTCCTACGAGCAGTACTTC. The chain combines TRBV15 with TRBJ2-7; no clear D. The CDR3 runs to 15 residues. Germline loops: CDR1 LNHNV, CDR2 YYDKDF (reference sequence). V was shortened by 3 bases and J by 0 bases, with 12 bases between the two germline ends.

As regards this clonotype: At one end, the junction sequence differs from germline, possibly due to a read error. This rearrangement joins TRBV24-1 to TRBJ2-3; 12 nucleotides line up with TRBD2. The CDR3 contains 18 residues. Germline CDR1 KGHDR, CDR2 SFDVKD. CDR3 DNA sequence: TGTGCCAGCAGTGATAGAAGGACTAGCGGGATAAGCACAGATACGCAGTATTTT. As protein: CASSDRRTSGISTDTQYF.

The V call is TRBV3-1, the J call TRBJ1-2, with D unresolved. Between the trimmed V and J ends, which lost 1 base and 8 bases, there was a span of 8 bases. CDR1 LGHDT and CDR2 YNNKEL come from the germline V gene (reference sequence). The CDR3 totals 12 residues. CDR3 bases: TGTGCCAGCAGCCAAGGGGGTAGGGGCTACACCTTC. Translated, it gives CASSQGGRGYTF.

In its sample, this clonotype was seen a few times. The chain recombines TRBV4-3 with TRBJ2-2; TRBD1 is a possible D gene (5 bases). Trimming pared 4 bases from V and 6 bases from J, leaving 18 bases between. The CDR3 consists of 16 residues. Germline CDR1 and CDR2: LGHNA and YSLEER. This CDR3 reads CASSPSISRQSGELFF. DNA of the CDR3: TGCGCCAGCAGCCCCTCGATTTCGAGACAGTCCGGGGAGCTGTTTTTT.

The chain is built from TRBV20-1 and TRBJ1-6, with D tentatively TRBD1 (6 bases). This CDR3 has 12 residues. Deletions cut 5 bases from V and 8 bases from J, with 10 bases between. From germline, CDR1 is DFQATT and CDR2 SNEGSKA (reference sequence). CDR3 protein: CSAWTVDSPLHF. The CDR3 region has the DNA TGCAGTGCTTGGACAGTCGATTCACCCCTCCACTTT.

This sequence joins TRBV11-3 and TRBJ2-7, with D possibly TRBD2 on 5 matching bases. This CDR3 has 14 residues. V lost 2 bases and J lost 0, with 8 bases in between. Per the germline V gene, CDR1 is SGHNT and CDR2 is YENEEA. DNA for the CDR3: TGTGCCAGCAGCTTAAGGAGCGGCTCCTACGAGCAGTACTTC. Encoded protein: CASSLRSGSYEQYF. Supplemented by reference TRBV11-3 and TRBJ2-7, the full variable domain reads EAGVVQSPRYKIIEKKQPVAFWCNPISGHNTLYWYLQNLGQGPELLIRYENEEAVDDSQLPKDRFSAERLKGVDSTLKIQPAELGDSAVYLCASSLRSGSYEQYFGPGTRLTVT.

The chain carries TRBV5-1 and TRBJ1-2; no definite D call. This CDR3 is 14 amino acids long. V was trimmed by 0 bases and J by 0 bases, leaving 6 bases between them. Germline lookup yields CDR1 SGHRS and CDR2 YFSETQ. CDR3 bases: TGCGCCAGCAGCTTGGAACAGACTAACTATGGCTACACCTTC. It codes for CASSLEQTNYGYTF.

The chain couples TRBV7-9 to TRBJ2-5; TRBD2 aligns across 7 bases. The CDR3 totals 20 residues. CDR1 is SEHNR, CDR2 FQNEAQ, per germline (reference sequence). The V segment lost 5 bases and the J segment 9 bases; nucleotides outside the gene matches: 30. The CDR3 loop is CASSQVKFSRRGDSNQPQYF. The CDR3 DNA is TGTGCCAGCAGCCAAGTTAAATTCTCTCGTCGGGGGGATAGCAATCAGCCCCAGTACTTC.

This rearrangement joins TRBV10-3 to TRBJ2-7, with TRBD1 matching over 7 bases. Per the germline V gene, CDR1 is ENHRY and CDR2 is SYGVKD. This CDR3 spans 14 amino acids. The trim removed 5 bases at V and 4 bases at J, leaving 8 bases unmatched. The CDR3 DNA is TGTGCCATCAGTTACAGGGGTACCGGATACGAGCAGTACTTC. This sequence encodes CAISYRGTGYEQYF.